This is a list of T cell receptor beta chains from one sample in a study of OX40 agonist ivuxolimab in advanced cancers. Data came from immunoSEQ multiplex PCR; TCRdb stores just in-frame clones and leaves some out. Of about 35,000 clones in the sample, 65% to 75% were seen once. Specimen: CD4+ or CD8+ T cells sorted from blood, collected in a trial of the OX40 agonist ivuxolimab. The receptors were gathered from an adult with an advanced solid tumor such as melanoma, head and neck, liver or kidney cancer. The CDR3 runs from the conserved cysteine through the conserved F or W.

J	V	CDR3
TRBJ2-1	TRBV9	CASSERGASRNEQFF
TRBJ1-6	TRBV19	CASSMDRGNSPLHF
TRBJ1-1	TRBV21-1	CASSLRQGKANTEAFF
TRBJ1-1	TRBV25-1	CASSVAGDIEAFF
TRBJ1-1	TRBV5-1	CASSLRGESGANTEAFF
TRBJ1-1	TRBV7-8	CASSLAGNTEAFF
TRBJ2-5	TRBV10-3	CAISRTSPRETQYF
TRBJ1-6	TRBV4-1	CASSQDWGGDSPLHF
TRBJ1-2	TRBV6-1	CASSEGDRGYYGYTF
TRBJ1-2	TRBV6-1	CASSEVWGSGYTF
TRBJ2-6	TRBV5-1	CASSYFGALSGANVLTF
TRBJ1-4	TRBV5-1	CASSSGRSPANEKLFF
TRBJ1-5	TRBV5-1	CASRRTVQPQHF
TRBJ2-3	TRBV30	CAWSLSGGATDTQYF
TRBJ1-2	TRBV7-6	CASSLSQGGYGYTF
TRBJ1-4	TRBV5-1	CASSATGATNEKLFF
TRBJ2-5	TRBV30	CAWSVKGQTQYF
TRBJ2-4	TRBV6-1	CASMSKNIQYF
TRBJ2-5	TRBV5-4	CASSFFNSQETQYF
TRBJ2-5	TRBV7-9	CASSPPFRQGAETQYF
TRBJ1-6	TRBV2	CASISGGSSPLHF
TRBJ2-5	TRBV15	CANSAGRSHQETQYF
TRBJ1-6	TRBV4-1	CASSQRTGKYSPLHF
TRBJ1-3	TRBV6-1	CASSEGEGALGNTIYF
TRBJ1-2	TRBV19	CASSLQGAIGYTF
TRBJ1-2	TRBV28	CASSLRAGDYGYTF
TRBJ1-2	TRBV5-8	CASSWTGAGF